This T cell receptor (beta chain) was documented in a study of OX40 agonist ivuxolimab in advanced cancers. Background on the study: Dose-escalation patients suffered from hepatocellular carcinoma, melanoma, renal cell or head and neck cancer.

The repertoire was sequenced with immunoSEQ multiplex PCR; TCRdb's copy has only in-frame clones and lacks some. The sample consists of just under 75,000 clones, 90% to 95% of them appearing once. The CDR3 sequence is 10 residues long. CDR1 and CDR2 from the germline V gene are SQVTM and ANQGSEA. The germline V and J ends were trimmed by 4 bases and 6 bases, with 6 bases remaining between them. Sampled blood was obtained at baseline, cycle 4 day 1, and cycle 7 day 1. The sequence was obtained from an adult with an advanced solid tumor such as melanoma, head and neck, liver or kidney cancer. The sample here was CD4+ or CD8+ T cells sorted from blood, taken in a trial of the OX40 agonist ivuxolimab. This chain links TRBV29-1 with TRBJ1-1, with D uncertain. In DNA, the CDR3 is TGCAGCGTTGCAAGCCCTGAAGCTTTCTTT. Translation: CSVASPEAFF.